Shown below are 17 T cell receptor beta chains from a single sample sequenced in a study of blood T cell repertoires in COVID-19. This table comes from immunoSEQ multiplex PCR, and its TCRdb copy is limited to in-frame clones, with some not included. The sample includes about 350,000 clones, 90% to 95% of them seen just once. The sample consisted of peripheral blood. All receptors derive from a woman under 30 who had recovered from COVID-19.

This chain joins TRBV6-2 or TRBV6-3 and TRBJ2-1; a possible D gene is TRBD2 (6 bases). The ends were cut back, 5 bases at V and 7 bases at J, with 18 bases in the middle. CDR1 and CDR2 (germline): MNHEY, SVGEGT. CDR3 length: 15 amino acids. CDR3 nucleotide sequence: TGTGCCAGCAGTCTCCGGGACTCGCCCGGGAATGAGCAGTTCTTC. It yields the protein CASSLRDSPGNEQFF.

This sequence joins TRBV5-1 and TRBJ2-1, with TRBD2 matching 9 bases. V shed 0 bases and J 4 bases; nucleotides not matched to a gene: 5. Germline V gene data show CDR1 as SGHRS and CDR2 as YFSETQ. The CDR3 consists of 16 residues. CDR3 in amino acids: CASSLDPSGMYNEQFF. The CDR3 bases are TGCGCCAGCAGCTTGGATCCTAGCGGGATGTACAATGAGCAGTTCTTC.

The V gene is TRBV7-2, the J gene TRBJ2-3; TRBD2 might be the D (5 bases). Germline loops: CDR1 SGHTA, CDR2 FQGNSA. This CDR3 is 15 amino acids long. Trimming took 3 bases from V and 5 from J, leaving 15 bases between them. The CDR3 DNA follows: TGTGCCAGCAGCTTCTCTCCGATAGGAGGAGATACGCAGTATTTT. Its protein is CASSFSPIGGDTQYF.

J is TRBJ1-4 and V is TRBV5-6; perhaps TRBD1 as D (5 bases). Per the germline V gene, CDR1 is SGHDT and CDR2 is YYEEEE. Trimming cost V 4 bases and J 8 bases, with 15 bases left between them. CDR3 length: 14 residues. Written as DNA, the CDR3 is TGTGCCAGCAGCGACACGGGGGTTCCCGAAAAACTGTTTTTT. Its protein is CASSDTGVPEKLFF.

The CDR3 protein is CASSVEGTRGDTQYF. The CDR3 region has the DNA TGTGCCAGCAGCGTAGAGGGGACTAGAGGTGATACGCAGTATTTT. The chain couples TRBV9 to TRBJ2-3; the match to TRBD2 covers 8 bases. With 0 bases clipped from V and 6 bases from J, the junction kept 6 bases outside the gene matches. Germline assignment: CDR1 SGDLS and CDR2 YYNGEE. The CDR3 sequence is 15 residues long. The variable domain in full, completed from reference TRBV9 and TRBJ2-3, reads DSGVTQTPKHLITATGQRVTLRCSPRSGDLSVYWYQQSLDQGLQFLIQYYNGEERAKGNILERFSAQQFPDLHSELNLSSLELGDSALYFCASSVEGTRGDTQYFGPGTRLTVL.

V is TRBV4-1 and J is TRBJ1-1; D call uncertain. Deletions cut 0 bases from V and 3 bases from J, with 5 bases between. The CDR3 has 13 amino acids. Germline V gives CDR1 MGHRA, CDR2 YSYEKL. This CDR3 reads CASSQDGYTEAFF. The CDR3 DNA is TGCGCCAGCAGCCAAGACGGGTACACTGAAGCTTTCTTT.

The chain is built from TRBV9 and TRBJ2-7, with TRBD2 identical over 11 bases. Germline lookup yields CDR1 SGDLS and CDR2 YYNGEE. V lost 4 bases, J lost 7 bases, and 10 bases stayed unmatched. The CDR3 runs to 15 residues. The CDR3 sequence is CASSPRIAGGEEQYV. The CDR3 DNA reads TGTGCCAGCAGCCCCCGGATAGCGGGAGGGGAAGAGCAGTACGTC.

The V call is TRBV4-3, the J call TRBJ1-1; TRBD1 agrees at 7 bases. The germline V gene has CDR1 LGHNA and CDR2 YSLEER. The J segment lost 0 bases and the V segment lost 6 bases, leaving 1 base of the junction unmatched. The CDR3 spans 13 residues. The CDR3 DNA reads as TGCGCCAGCAGGGACAGGATGAACACTGAAGCTTTCTTT. This codes for CASRDRMNTEAFF.

The chain joins TRBV4-1 to TRBJ1-3, with D uncertain. Between the trimmed V and J ends, which lost 2 bases and 2 bases, there was a span of 16 bases. CDR3 size: 17 residues. Germline CDR1 MGHRA, CDR2 YSYEKL. The CDR3 spells CASSQPREGGPGNTIYF. In DNA, the CDR3 is TGCGCCAGCAGCCAACCACGGGAAGGAGGTCCTGGAAACACCATATATTTT.

The chain combines TRBV5-5 with TRBJ2-3; the D gene is possibly TRBD2 (5 bases). Germline lookup yields CDR1 SGHKS and CDR2 YYEKEE (reference sequence). Trimming took 4 bases from V and 2 from J, leaving 14 bases between them. This CDR3 contains 15 residues. CDR3 in amino acids: CASSEGSSVTDTQYF. The CDR3 DNA is TGTGCCAGCAGCGAGGGAAGTAGCGTCACAGATACGCAGTATTTT.

The chain combines TRBV6-6 with TRBJ1-3; D is possibly TRBD1 (5 bases). Germline CDR1 and CDR2: MNHNY and SVGAGI (reference sequence). This CDR3 contains 17 residues. The ends were cut back, 5 bases at V and 4 bases at J, with 21 bases in the middle. In nucleotides, the CDR3 is TGTGCCAGCAGTCTAACGGCAGGAGGGGCCGCGGGAAACACCATATATTTT. Its translation: CASSLTAGGAAGNTIYF.

This clone was recorded a few times. The CDR3 region has the DNA TGTGCCAGCAGTGCCCAGGGGGACACTGAAGCTTTCTTT. It translates to CASSAQGDTEAFF. The chain has TRBV6-2 or TRBV6-3 and TRBJ1-1; TRBD1 matches 7 bases. Germline V gene data show CDR1 as MNHEY and CDR2 as SVGEGT. The CDR3 is made up of 13 amino acids. With 5 bases clipped from V and 3 bases from J, the junction kept 3 bases outside the gene matches.

Points on this clone: The sample contains more than one DNA sequence encoding this CDR3. The CDR3 nucleotides are TGTGCCAGCAGCTTGGACAGGGGGCGCCAAGAGACCCAGTACTTC. This codes for CASSLDRGRQETQYF. The genes are TRBV5-4 and TRBJ2-5; 9 bases are shared with TRBD1. CDR3 length: 15 amino acids. The V segment lost 0 bases and the J segment 1 base; nucleotides outside the gene matches: 1. Germline V gene data show CDR1 as SGHNT and CDR2 as YYREEE (reference sequence). The full variable domain, with the rest looked up from reference TRBV5-4 and TRBJ2-5, is ETGVTQSPTHLIKTRGQQVTLRCSSQSGHNTVSWYQQALGQGPQFIFQYYREEENGRGNFPPRFSGLQFPNYSSELNVNALELDDSALYLCASSLDRGRQETQYFGPGTRLLVL.

This clone appeared once. The chain recombines TRBV28 with TRBJ1-2; no reliable D call. Germline loops: CDR1 MDHEN, CDR2 SYDVKM. This CDR3 has 14 amino acids. V lost 5 bases to trimming and J lost 9 bases, with 19 bases between them. The CDR3 nucleotides are TGTGCCAGCAGTCTGCCGCTTGAGGGTCGCCGCTACACCTTC. This encodes CASSLPLEGRRYTF.

This rearrangement joins TRBV30 to TRBJ1-4; unclear D gene. The length of the CDR3 is 13 residues. V gave up 4 bases and J gave up 7 bases, with 13 bases separating them. CDR1 and CDR2 (germline): GTSNPN, SVGIG (reference sequence). Written as DNA, the CDR3 is TGTGCCTGGACAGGAAACTCTGGTGAAAAACTGTTTTTT. Its protein product is CAWTGNSGEKLFF.

This clone was counted a single time. The gene calls are TRBV15 and TRBJ2-7, with D possibly matching TRBD1 (6 bases). The V gene lost 2 bases and the J gene lost 5 bases, with 10 bases spanning the gap. The CDR3 is 13 amino acids. Germline loops: CDR1 LNHNV, CDR2 YYDKDF (reference sequence). CDR3 DNA sequence: TGTGCCACCAGCAGACAGGGGTTCGACGAGCAGTACGTC. It yields the protein CATSRQGFDEQYV.

The chain is built from TRBV21-1 and TRBJ2-5; the D call of TRBD1 is as the table states it, not checked on the DNA. TRBV21-1 is tagged as a pseudogene. The CDR3 totals 14 residues. CDR3 region: CASSKVAGQETQYF. Written as DNA, the CDR3 is TGTGCCAGCAGCAAAGTGGCAGGTCAAGAGACCCAGTACTTC.